This TCR beta chain was recorded in a study of radiotherapy plus CTLA-4 blockade in lung cancer. Libraries were prepared by immunoSEQ multiplex PCR; TCRdb keeps only in-frame clonotypes and omits some of them. The sample records some 51,000 clones, 75% to 85% being singletons. As to this clone: Its antigen is undetermined.

Overall study results and limits: There was expansion of tumor-derived TCR clones in blood after radiotherapy plus ipilimumab.

This receptor was taken from a human donor with non-small cell lung cancer who had a complete response to radiotherapy plus ipilimumab. The specimen comprised peripheral blood, sampled from a patient treated with radiotherapy plus ipilimumab.

CDR3 sequence reads: CASSSGGGTGVLYNEQFF. The CDR3 DNA reads TGTGCCAGCAGCTCCGGGGGGGGAACGGGAGTCCTCTACAATGAGCAGTTCTTC. The rearrangement links TRBV7-6 to TRBJ2-1; 8 nucleotides match TRBD2. Unmatched junction bases numbered 14, after V lost 4 bases and J lost 3 bases. Germline values: CDR1 SGHVS, CDR2 FNYEAQ. The CDR3 contains 18 residues.